What follows are 15 T cell receptor beta chains derived from one specimen sequenced in a study of a mutant IDH1 vaccine in newly diagnosed glioma. TCRdb's copy holds only in-frame clones and misses some; the assay was immunoSEQ multiplex PCR. The sample gives 60,000 or so clones, 84% of which show up once; around 4.6% is in the top ten. No antigen has been assigned to these receptors. This sample's time point: week 35, safety follow-up. Vaccine doses each comprised 300 ug of mutant IDH1 20-mer peptide, with topical imiquimod. The source material was PBMCs, sampled from a glioma patient whose treatment included an IDH1 peptide vaccine. These TCRs come from a young man with glioma.

The chain joins TRBV6-6 to TRBJ2-2; no firm D call. The germline V gene encodes CDR1 MNHNY and CDR2 SVGAGI (reference sequence). The V end lost 4 bases, the J end lost 1 base, and 7 bases lay between the germline ends. The CDR3 contains 14 residues. CDR3 DNA: TGTGCCAGCAGTTTCCTGGGGAACACCGGGGAGCTGTTTTTT. Translation: CASSFLGNTGELFF.

CDR3 sequence (DNA): TGCGCCAGCAGCCCAGGAGGCAGGGGGAGGGTTGAGCAGTTCTTC. As protein: CASSPGGRGRVEQFF. V usage is TRBV4-1 and J usage is TRBJ2-1; the D gene could be TRBD1 or TRBD2 (7 bases each). This CDR3 spans 15 amino acids. Trimming removed 4 bases from V and 9 bases from J, with 19 bases in between. CDR1 is MGHRA and CDR2 is YSYEKL in the germline V gene.

V usage is TRBV10-1 and J usage is TRBJ2-5; D ambiguous. This CDR3 spans 13 amino acids. V was pared by 6 bases and J by 5 bases, with 13 bases between. The V gene's germline CDR1 is WNHNN and CDR2 SYGVQD (reference sequence). Written as DNA, the CDR3 is TGCGCCAGCAGCCGGGCCCCATGGGAGACCCAGTACTTC. It codes for CASSRAPWETQYF.

The rearrangement joins TRBV18 to TRBJ1-4, with a weak D call TRBD1 (5 bases). Germline V gene data show CDR1 as KGHSH and CDR2 as LQKENI. V was clipped by 3 bases and J by 6 bases, with 11 bases between them. CDR3 length equals 14 residues. CDR3 sequence: CASSPGGVDEKLFF. The CDR3 region has the DNA TGTGCCAGCTCACCCGGAGGGGTTGATGAAAAACTGTTTTTT.

The count of this clone is one. This chain uses TRBV25-1 with TRBJ2-5; 9 bases line up with TRBD1. CDR3 size: 14 residues. The ends lost 3 bases at V and 4 bases at J; junction bases unmatched: 3. Looked up from germline, CDR1 is MGHDK and CDR2 is SYGVNS. The CDR3 sequence: CASSDRTGAETQYF. The CDR3 coding sequence is TGTGCCAGCAGTGACCGGACAGGGGCAGAGACCCAGTACTTC.

This chain links TRBV19 with TRBJ1-1; D not certain. Germline V gene data show CDR1 as LNHDA and CDR2 as SQIVND (reference sequence). The CDR3 has 14 amino acids. Trimming left V 5 bases short and J 1 base short, with 11 bases between. In nucleotides, the CDR3 is TGTGCCAGTAGTCTTGCGCCCGAGAACACTGAAGCTTTCTTT. This gives the protein CASSLAPENTEAFF.

This chain uses TRBV7-2 with TRBJ2-7; TRBD1 is a possible D gene (5 bases). CDR1 SGHTA and CDR2 FQGNSA come from the germline V gene. The V and J ends lost 5 bases and 4 bases respectively, with 15 bases between them. The CDR3 is made up of 14 amino acids. The CDR3 region is CASSGHKNRYEQYF. The CDR3 DNA reads as TGTGCCAGCAGCGGACACAAAAATCGTTACGAGCAGTACTTC.

The chain combines TRBV10-2 with TRBJ1-2; TRBD1 agrees at 7 bases. This CDR3 spans 16 amino acids. CDR1 is WSHSY and CDR2 is SAAADI in the germline V gene. J gave up 4 bases and V 8 bases, and 16 bases lay outside the gene matches. CDR3: CASSRDRQPPGYGYTF. CDR3 DNA: TGCGCCAGCTCCCGGGACAGACAACCCCCCGGCTATGGCTACACCTTC.

The chain combines TRBV10-3 with TRBJ1-5, with D perhaps matching TRBD1 (6 bases). The CDR3 sequence is 15 residues long. The V and J ends lost 4 bases and 3 bases respectively, with 13 bases between them. Per germline, CDR1 ENHRY and CDR2 SYGVKD. The CDR3 here is CAISGQGLNNQPQHF. DNA of the CDR3: TGTGCCATCAGTGGTCAGGGGCTCAACAATCAGCCCCAGCATTTT.

The V call is TRBV18, the J call TRBJ1-2; D may be TRBD1 (5 bases). Germline CDR1 KGHSH, CDR2 LQKENI. V was cut by 4 bases and J by 5 bases, with 20 bases left in between. CDR3 length: 16 residues. The CDR3 DNA is TGTGCCAGCTCACTACTCGAGGGGAGCGGGGATTATGGCTACACCTTC. As protein: CASSLLEGSGDYGYTF.

The chain uses TRBV9 and TRBJ2-7; the match to TRBD2 covers 8 bases. Trimming cost V 3 bases and J 4 bases; bases outside gene matches: 6. CDR1 and CDR2 (germline): SGDLS, YYNGEE. This CDR3 is 14 amino acids long. CDR3 nucleotides: TGTGCCAGCAGCGCCACGGGGGGGCGGTACGAGCAGTACTTC. This translates into CASSATGGRYEQYF.

The rearrangement links TRBV13 to TRBJ2-1, with 8 positions matching TRBD2. CDR3 size: 18 residues. V shed 4 bases, J shed 1 base, and the junction held 12 bases outside the gene matches. Germline CDR1 reads PRHDT; CDR2 reads FYEKMQ (reference sequence). CDR3 loop: CASSSTSGTRISYNEQFF. The CDR3 bases are TGTGCCAGCAGCTCAACCTCCGGGACTAGGATTTCCTACAATGAGCAGTTCTTC.

This chain links TRBV11-2 with TRBJ1-5; D uncertain. V was cut by 1 base and J by 6 bases, with 10 bases left in between. The CDR3 length is 14 residues. CDR1 SGHAT and CDR2 FQNNGV come from the germline V gene. CDR3 bases: TGTGCCAGCAGCTTAGGACTGGGAGGTCAGCCCCAGCATTTT. Residues: CASSLGLGGQPQHF.

V and J are TRBV9 and TRBJ2-1, with 15 bases that match TRBD2. In germline, CDR1 is SGDLS, CDR2 YYNGEE. There are 19 residues in the CDR3. J was trimmed by 3 bases and V by 0 bases; bases with no gene match: 7. For the CDR3, the DNA is TGTGCCAGCAGCGTAGCCGGGACTAGCGGGGGGATGAGCTACAATGAGCAGTTCTTC. Translating gives CASSVAGTSGGMSYNEQFF.

The V call is TRBV5-4, the J call TRBJ1-6, with 7 bases aligning to TRBD1. Germline V CDR1 and CDR2: SGHNT, YYREEE (reference sequence). With 1 base clipped from V and 8 bases from J, the junction kept 9 bases outside the gene matches. The CDR3 consists of 16 residues. DNA of the CDR3: TGTGCCAGCAGCTTGAGTACAGGGGAACGGTATTCACCCCTCCACTTT. The encoded protein is CASSLSTGERYSPLHF.